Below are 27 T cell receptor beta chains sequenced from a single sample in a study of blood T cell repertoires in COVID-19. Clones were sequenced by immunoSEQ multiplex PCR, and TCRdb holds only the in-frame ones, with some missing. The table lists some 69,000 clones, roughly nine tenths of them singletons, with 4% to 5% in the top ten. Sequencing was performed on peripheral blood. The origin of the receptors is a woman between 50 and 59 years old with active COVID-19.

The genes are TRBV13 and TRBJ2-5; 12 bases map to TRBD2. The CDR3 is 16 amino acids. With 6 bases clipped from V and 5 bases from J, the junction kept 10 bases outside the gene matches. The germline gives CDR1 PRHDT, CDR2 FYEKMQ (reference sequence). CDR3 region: CASSPRTSGTRETQYF. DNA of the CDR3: TGTGCCAGCAGTCCCAGGACTAGCGGGACTAGGGAGACCCAGTACTTC. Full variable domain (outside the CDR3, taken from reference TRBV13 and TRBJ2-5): AAGVIQSPRHLIKEKRETATLKCYPIPRHDTVYWYQQGPGQDPQFLISFYEKMQSDKGSIPDRFSAQQFSDYHSELNMSSLELGDSALYFCASSPRTSGTRETQYFGPGTRLLVL.

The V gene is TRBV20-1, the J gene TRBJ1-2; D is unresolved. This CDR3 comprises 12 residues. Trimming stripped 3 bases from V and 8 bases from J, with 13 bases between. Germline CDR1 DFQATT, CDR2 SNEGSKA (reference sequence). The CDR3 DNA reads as TGCAGTGCTAGTTCCAGAGGGAAAGGCTACACCTTC. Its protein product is CSASSRGKGYTF.

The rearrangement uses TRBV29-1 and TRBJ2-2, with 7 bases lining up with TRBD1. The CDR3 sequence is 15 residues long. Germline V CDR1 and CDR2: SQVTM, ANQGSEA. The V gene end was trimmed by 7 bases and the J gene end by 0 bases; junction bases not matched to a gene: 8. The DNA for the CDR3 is TGCAGCGCCACTAAAGGGACAGCGAACACCGGGGAGCTGTTTTTT. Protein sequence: CSATKGTANTGELFF.

The CDR3 bases are TGCGCCAGCAGCCGCACGGGACAGGGGCCGAACACCGGGGAGCTGTTTTTT. Its translation: CASSRTGQGPNTGELFF. The chain combines TRBV4-1 with TRBJ2-2; 10 nucleotides align to TRBD1. CDR3 length: 17 residues. V gave up 4 bases and J gave up 0 bases; unmatched junction bases: 5. CDR1 is MGHRA, CDR2 YSYEKL, per germline.

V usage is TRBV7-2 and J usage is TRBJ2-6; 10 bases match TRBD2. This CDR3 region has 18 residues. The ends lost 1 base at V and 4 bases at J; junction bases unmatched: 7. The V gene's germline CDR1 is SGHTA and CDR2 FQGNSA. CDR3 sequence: CASSLGTSGALGANVLTF. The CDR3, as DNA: TGTGCCAGCAGCTTAGGAACTAGCGGGGCACTCGGGGCCAACGTCCTGACTTTC.

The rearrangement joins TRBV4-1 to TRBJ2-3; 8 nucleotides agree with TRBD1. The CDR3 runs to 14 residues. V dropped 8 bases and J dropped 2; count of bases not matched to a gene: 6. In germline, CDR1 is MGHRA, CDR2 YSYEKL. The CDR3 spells CASRQTGDTDTQYF. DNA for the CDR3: TGCGCCAGCCGACAGACAGGGGACACAGATACGCAGTATTTT.

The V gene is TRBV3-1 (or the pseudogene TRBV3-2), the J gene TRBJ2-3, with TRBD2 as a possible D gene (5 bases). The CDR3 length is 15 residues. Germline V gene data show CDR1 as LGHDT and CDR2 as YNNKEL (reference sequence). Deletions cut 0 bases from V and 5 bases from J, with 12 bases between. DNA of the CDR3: TGTGCCAGCAGCCAAGAATCACTCGAGGGAGATACGCAGTATTTT. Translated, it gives CASSQESLEGDTQYF.

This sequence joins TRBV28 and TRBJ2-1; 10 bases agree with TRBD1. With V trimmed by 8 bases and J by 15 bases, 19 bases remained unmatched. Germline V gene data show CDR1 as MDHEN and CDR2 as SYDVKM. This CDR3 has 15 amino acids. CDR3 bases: TGTGCCAGCGGGGATCCGGGACAGGGGTCCTCAATTGGGTTCTTC. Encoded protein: CASGDPGQGSSIGFF.

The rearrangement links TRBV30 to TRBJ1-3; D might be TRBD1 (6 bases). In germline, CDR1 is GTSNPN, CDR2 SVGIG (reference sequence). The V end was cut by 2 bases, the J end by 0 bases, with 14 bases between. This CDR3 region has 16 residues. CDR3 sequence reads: CAWSPGHSLSGNTIYF. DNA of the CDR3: TGTGCCTGGAGTCCGGGACATTCACTCTCTGGAAACACCATATATTTT.

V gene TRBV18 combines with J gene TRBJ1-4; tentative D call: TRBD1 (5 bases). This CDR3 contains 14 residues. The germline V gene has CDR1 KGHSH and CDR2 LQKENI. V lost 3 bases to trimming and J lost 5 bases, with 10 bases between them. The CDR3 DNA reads TGTGCCAGCTCACCGGGACTGGGGAATGAAAAACTGTTTTTT. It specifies CASSPGLGNEKLFF.

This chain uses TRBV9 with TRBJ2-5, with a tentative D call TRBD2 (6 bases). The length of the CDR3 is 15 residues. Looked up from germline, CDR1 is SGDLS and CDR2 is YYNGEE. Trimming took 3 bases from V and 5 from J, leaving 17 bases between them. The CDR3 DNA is TGTGCCAGCAGCGAGCGGACTGGGAGGATGGAGACCCAGTACTTC. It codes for CASSERTGRMETQYF.

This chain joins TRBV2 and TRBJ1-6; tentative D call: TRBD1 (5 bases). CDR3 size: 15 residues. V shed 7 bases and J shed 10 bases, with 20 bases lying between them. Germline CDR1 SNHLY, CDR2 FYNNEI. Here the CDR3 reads CASTPDGGVNSPLHF. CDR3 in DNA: TGTGCCAGCACCCCCGACGGGGGAGTTAACTCACCCCTCCACTTT.

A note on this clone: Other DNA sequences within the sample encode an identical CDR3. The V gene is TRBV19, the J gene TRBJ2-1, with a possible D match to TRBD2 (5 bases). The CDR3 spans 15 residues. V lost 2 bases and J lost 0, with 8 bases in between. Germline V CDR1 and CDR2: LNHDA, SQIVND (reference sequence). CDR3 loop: CASSISGDSYNEQFF. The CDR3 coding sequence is TGTGCCAGTAGTATAAGCGGCGACTCCTACAATGAGCAGTTCTTC.

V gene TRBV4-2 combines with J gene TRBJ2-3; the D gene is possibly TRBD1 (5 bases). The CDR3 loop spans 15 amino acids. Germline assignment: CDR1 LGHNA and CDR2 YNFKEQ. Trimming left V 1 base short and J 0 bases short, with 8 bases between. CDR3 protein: CASSQVQASTDTQYF. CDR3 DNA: TGTGCCAGCAGCCAAGTACAGGCCAGCACAGATACGCAGTATTTT.

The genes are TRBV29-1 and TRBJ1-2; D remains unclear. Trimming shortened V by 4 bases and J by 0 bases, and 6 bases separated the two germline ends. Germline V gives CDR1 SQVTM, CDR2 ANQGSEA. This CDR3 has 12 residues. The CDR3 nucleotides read TGCAGCGTTGGCCAGACTAACTATGGCTACACCTTC. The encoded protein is CSVGQTNYGYTF. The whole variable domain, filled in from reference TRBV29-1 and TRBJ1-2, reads SAVISQKPSRDICQRGTSLTIQCQVDSQVTMMFWYRQQPGQSLTLIATANQGSEATYESGFVIDKFPISRPNLTFSTLTVSNMSPEDSSIYLCSVGQTNYGYTFGSGTRLTVV.

The CDR3 nucleotides are TGTGCCAGCAGCTTGGTGGACAGGGGGTTGACTGGAAACACCATATATTTT. Translated: CASSLVDRGLTGNTIYF. The gene calls are TRBV5-4 and TRBJ1-3; 10 nucleotides align to TRBD1. The CDR3 spans 17 residues. Germline V gene lookup returns CDR1 SGHNT and CDR2 YYREEE (reference sequence). Trimming removed 0 bases from V and 2 bases from J; junction bases left unmatched: 5.

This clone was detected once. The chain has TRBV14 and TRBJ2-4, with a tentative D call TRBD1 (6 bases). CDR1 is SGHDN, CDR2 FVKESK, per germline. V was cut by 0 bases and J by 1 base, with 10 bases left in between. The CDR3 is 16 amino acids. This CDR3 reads CASSQDTGPAKNIQYF. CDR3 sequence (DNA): TGTGCCAGCAGCCAAGATACAGGGCCGGCCAAAAACATTCAGTACTTC.

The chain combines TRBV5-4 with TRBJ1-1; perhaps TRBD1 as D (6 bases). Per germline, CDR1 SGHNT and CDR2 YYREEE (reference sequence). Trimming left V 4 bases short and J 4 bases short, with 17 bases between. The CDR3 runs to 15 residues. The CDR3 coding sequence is TGTGCCAGCAGCCGAACCTCAGGGGCGGGCACTGAAGCTTTCTTT. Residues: CASSRTSGAGTEAFF.

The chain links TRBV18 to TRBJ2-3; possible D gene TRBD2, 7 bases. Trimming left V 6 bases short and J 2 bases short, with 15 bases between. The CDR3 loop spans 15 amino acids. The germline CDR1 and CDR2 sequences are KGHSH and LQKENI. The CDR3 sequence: CASSRAGANTDTQYF. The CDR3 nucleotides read TGTGCCAGCTCGAGGGCGGGGGCGAACACAGATACGCAGTATTTT. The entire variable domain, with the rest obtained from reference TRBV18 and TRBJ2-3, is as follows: NAGVMQNPRHLVRRRGQEARLRCSPMKGHSHVYWYRQLPEEGLKFMVYLQKENIIDESGMPKERFSAEFPKEGPSILRIQQVVRGDSAAYFCASSRAGANTDTQYFGPGTRLTVL.

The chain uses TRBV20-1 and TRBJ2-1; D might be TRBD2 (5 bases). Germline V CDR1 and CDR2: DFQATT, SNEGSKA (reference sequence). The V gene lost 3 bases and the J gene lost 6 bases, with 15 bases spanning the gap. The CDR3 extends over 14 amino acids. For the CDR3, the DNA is TGCAGTGCTAGTCCTAGCCGGACCCTCAATGAGCAGTTCTTC. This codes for CSASPSRTLNEQFF.

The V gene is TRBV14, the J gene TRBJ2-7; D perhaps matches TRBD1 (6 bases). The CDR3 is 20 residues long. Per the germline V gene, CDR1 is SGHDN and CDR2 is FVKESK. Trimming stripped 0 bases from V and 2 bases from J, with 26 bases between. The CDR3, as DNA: TGTGCCAGCAGCCAAGATAATGGCACAGGGTCCCCCCCCGGCGCCTACGAGCAGTACTTC. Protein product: CASSQDNGTGSPPGAYEQYF.

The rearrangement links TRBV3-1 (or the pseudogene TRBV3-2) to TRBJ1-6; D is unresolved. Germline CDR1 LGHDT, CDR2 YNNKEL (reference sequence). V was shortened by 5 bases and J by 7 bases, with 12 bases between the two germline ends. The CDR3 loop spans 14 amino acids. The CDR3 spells CASSKSTGNSPLHF. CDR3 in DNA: TGTGCCAGCAGCAAGTCGACTGGCAATTCACCCCTCCACTTT.

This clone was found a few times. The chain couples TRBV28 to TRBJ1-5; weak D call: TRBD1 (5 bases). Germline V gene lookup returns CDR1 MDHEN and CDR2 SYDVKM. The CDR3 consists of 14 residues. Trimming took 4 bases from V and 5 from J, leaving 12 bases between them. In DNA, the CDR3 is TGTGCCAGCAGTTCTGACAGATTCGATCAGCCCCAGCATTTT. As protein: CASSSDRFDQPQHF.

CDR3 sequence reads: CASSLDRAQGYTF. CDR3 sequence (DNA): TGTGCCAGCAGCTTAGACAGGGCTCAGGGCTACACCTTC. J is TRBJ1-2 and V is TRBV7-9; possibly TRBD1 for D (6 bases). The CDR3 extends over 13 amino acids. Trimming left V 1 base short and J 8 bases short, with 11 bases between. Looked up from germline, CDR1 is SEHNR and CDR2 is FQNEAQ (reference sequence).

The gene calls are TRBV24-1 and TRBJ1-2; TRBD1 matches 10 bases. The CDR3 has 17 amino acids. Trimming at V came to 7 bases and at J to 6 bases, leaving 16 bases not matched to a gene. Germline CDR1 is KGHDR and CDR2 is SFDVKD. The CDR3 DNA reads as TGTGCCACCAGGGGATCTAGGGACAGGGGAGGGGACCATGGCTACACCTTC. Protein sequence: CATRGSRDRGGDHGYTF.

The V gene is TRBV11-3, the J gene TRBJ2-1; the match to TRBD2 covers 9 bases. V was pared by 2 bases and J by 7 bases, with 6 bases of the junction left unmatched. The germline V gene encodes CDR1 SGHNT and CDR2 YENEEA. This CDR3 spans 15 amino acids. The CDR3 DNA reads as TGTGCCAGCAGCTTAATTAGCGGGAGCGATAATGAGCAGTTCTTC. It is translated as CASSLISGSDNEQFF.

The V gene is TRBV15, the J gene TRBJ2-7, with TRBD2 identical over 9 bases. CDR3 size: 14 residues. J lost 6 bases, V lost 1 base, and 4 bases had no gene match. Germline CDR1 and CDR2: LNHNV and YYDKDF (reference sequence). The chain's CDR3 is CATSRGSGSVEQYF. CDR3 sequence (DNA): TGTGCCACCAGCAGAGGTAGCGGGAGTGTCGAGCAGTACTTC.